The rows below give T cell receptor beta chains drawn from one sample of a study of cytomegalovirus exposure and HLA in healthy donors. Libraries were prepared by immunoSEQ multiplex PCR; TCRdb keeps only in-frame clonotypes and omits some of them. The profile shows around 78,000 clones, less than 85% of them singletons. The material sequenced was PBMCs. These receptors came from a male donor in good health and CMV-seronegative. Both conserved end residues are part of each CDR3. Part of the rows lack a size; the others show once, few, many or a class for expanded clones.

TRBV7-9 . CSSSLGGVGTSGYNEQFF
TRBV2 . CASSERTSGGSGETQYF
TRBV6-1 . CASSQGQVDEKLFF
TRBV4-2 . CASSQGYLPFF
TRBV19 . CASSPGQGIETQYF
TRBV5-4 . CASSSNTGELFF
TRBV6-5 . CASSFRPRETQYF
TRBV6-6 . CASSYSPGLNTEAFF
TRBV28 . CASIGQGAEQYF
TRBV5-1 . CASSLSGGADNEQFF
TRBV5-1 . CASSTGTGNEKLFF
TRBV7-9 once CASSLAGGASEQFF
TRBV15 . CATSVYVQGYWPQHF
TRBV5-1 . CASSLGTVFQETQYF
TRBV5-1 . CASSFGQGASGANVLTF
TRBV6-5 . CASSDPPGTYEQYF
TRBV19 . CASAIFGRPSDTQYF
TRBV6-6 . CASSEIRGGEQFF
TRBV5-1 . CASSPMGGAAGELFF
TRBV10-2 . CASSAEGGRDTQYF
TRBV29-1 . CSVEHRLQFDTEAFF
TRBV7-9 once CASSLGQVNEKLFF
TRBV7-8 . CASSLTGYEKLFF
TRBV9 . CASSLDPGNTEAFF
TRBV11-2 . CASSPDRANEQYF
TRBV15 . CATSRDKAFHQPQHF
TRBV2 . CASRRAGPPEQYF
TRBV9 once CASSAPGTGNSPLHF
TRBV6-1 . CASPGQGSNTEAFF
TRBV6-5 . CASGDRGLGETQYF
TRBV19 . CASSIGGRGNEKLFF
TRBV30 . CAWARGSGNTIYF
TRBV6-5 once CASSYGSGRRCEQYF
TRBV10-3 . CAISEDSSDPTDTQYF
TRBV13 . CASSLDLQGVDEQYF
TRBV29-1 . CSVGTLGDQPQHF
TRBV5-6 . CASSLATGLGEKLFF
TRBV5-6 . CASSPGQGMTTEAFF
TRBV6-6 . CASSLDRPSNYGYTF
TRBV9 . CASSGQGGNYGYTF
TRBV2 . CASSERWQAEQFF
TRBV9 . CASSVDAGILQETQYF
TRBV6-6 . CASSYNRETYEQYF
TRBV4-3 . CASSQRTGYNSPLHF
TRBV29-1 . CSAHGGSGSTEAFF
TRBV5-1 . CASSPSRSVYEQYF
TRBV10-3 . CAISDRGKGNQPQHF
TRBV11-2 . CASSFTSGGGETQYF
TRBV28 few CASSPGTPNTEAFF
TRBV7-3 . CASSPGGGVNEQFF
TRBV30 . CAWSVWEAASGNTIYF
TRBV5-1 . CASSLAGTNTEAFF
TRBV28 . CASSLWTGLIYEQYF
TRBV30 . CAWRTGYNEKLFF
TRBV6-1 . CASMDGGRACEQFF
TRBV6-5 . CASSSPPGATEAFF
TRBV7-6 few CASSLMGGGAEETQYF
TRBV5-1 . CASSSSGVRGEQYF